At least ten counts were recorded for the clone carrying this T cell receptor (beta chain). The sample is drawn from a study of T cells after yellow fever vaccination. TCRdb reprocessed the 5' RACE reads via MiXCR and lists one record per CDR3 protein. In the table there are about 360,000 distinct CDR3 sequences, about 6% of which are singletons. Trimming shortened V by 1 base and J by 3 bases, and 10 bases separated the two germline ends. This CDR3 contains 14 residues. CDR1 and CDR2 from the germline V gene are LGHNA and YSLEER. This sample comprised PBMCs, obtained 5 days after the yellow fever booster vaccination. This receptor was identified in a man aged 25 to 40 who received the YFV17D yellow fever vaccine. The chain joins TRBV4-3 to TRBJ2-7; perhaps TRBD2 as D (5 bases). In DNA, the CDR3 is TGCGCCAGCAGCCAAGGGAGGCAGTTCTACGAGCAGTACTTC. Amino acids: CASSQGRQFYEQYF.